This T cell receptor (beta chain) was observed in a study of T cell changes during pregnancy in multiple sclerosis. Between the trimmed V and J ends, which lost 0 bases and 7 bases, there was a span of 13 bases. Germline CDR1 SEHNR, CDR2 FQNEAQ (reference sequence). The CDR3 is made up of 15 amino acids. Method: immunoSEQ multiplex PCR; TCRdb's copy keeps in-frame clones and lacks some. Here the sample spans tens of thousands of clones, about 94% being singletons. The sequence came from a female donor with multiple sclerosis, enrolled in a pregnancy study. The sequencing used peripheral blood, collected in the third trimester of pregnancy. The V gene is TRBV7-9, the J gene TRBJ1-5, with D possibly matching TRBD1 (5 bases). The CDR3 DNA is TGTGCCAGCAGCTTAGCCGGAGGGGAAGGACAGCCCCAGCATTTT. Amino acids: CASSLAGGEGQPQHF.